The 28 T cell receptor beta chains presented below share a single source sample, sequenced in a study of identical twins. Each CDR3 protein is one row after TCRdb ran MiXCR on the 5' RACE reads. The sample holds 500,000 or so distinct CDR3 sequences, 14% seen once. The same sample was also studied in work on yellow fever vaccine responses in identical twins.

The sample consisted of CD4+ T cells sorted from blood. These receptor sequences come from a woman aged 18-35 years in good health.

The chain recombines TRBV5-1 with TRBJ2-7, with D perhaps matching TRBD2 (6 bases). This CDR3 comprises 13 residues. The V end was cut by 0 bases, the J end by 5 bases, with 9 bases between. CDR1 and CDR2 (germline): SGHRS, YFSETQ. The CDR3 loop reads CASSLVRDHEQYF. The CDR3 nucleotides read TGCGCCAGCAGCTTGGTGCGGGACCACGAGCAGTACTTC.

This clonotype was counted between two and nine times. J is TRBJ2-5 and V is TRBV21-1; TRBD1 was called by the table and not checked on the DNA. TRBV21-1 is a pseudogene segment. The CDR3 covers 16 residues. The CDR3 sequence: CASSSTPTGGAKTQYF. The CDR3 nucleotides are TGTGCCAGCAGCTCGACGCCTACAGGGGGCGCGAAGACCCAGTACTTC.

This clonotype showed up many times. The junction does not match germline at one end; this may be a read error. In DNA, the CDR3 is TGTGCCAGCAGTTTATCCAGAGGGACGGAGCACTTC. It translates to CASSLSRGTEHF. The gene calls are TRBV27 and TRBJ2-7; D possibly uses TRBD1 or TRBD2 (5 bases each). Germline values: CDR1 MNHEY, CDR2 SMNVEV (reference sequence). The CDR3 length is 12 residues.

CDR3 region: CASSTKAGHSYNEQFF. CDR3 coding DNA: TGTGCCAGCAGCACCAAAGCGGGCCACTCCTACAATGAGCAGTTCTTC. The chain couples TRBV12-3 or TRBV12-4 to TRBJ2-1; D might be TRBD2 (6 bases). This CDR3 comprises 16 residues. V shed 6 bases and J shed 0 bases, with 15 bases lying between them.

The CDR3 DNA follows: TGCAGTGCTAGAGGGGCGGACAATGAGCAGTTCTTC. Residues: CSARGADNEQFF. This sequence joins TRBV20-1 and TRBJ2-1, with no clear D. Germline assignment: CDR1 DFQATT and CDR2 SNEGSKA (reference sequence). Between the trimmed V and J ends, which lost 1 base and 5 bases, there was a span of 6 bases. CDR3 size: 12 residues.

This clonotype was counted between two and nine times. This chain joins TRBV10-3 and TRBJ2-3; TRBD1 or TRBD2 may be the D gene (5 bases each). Trimming took 6 bases from V and 6 from J, leaving 13 bases between them. The CDR3 runs to 13 residues. CDR1 ENHRY and CDR2 SYGVKD come from the germline V gene. The CDR3 region is CAIRGTPGDTQYF. For the CDR3, the DNA is TGTGCCATCAGGGGGACCCCTGGGGATACGCAGTATTTT.

This clonotype was recorded many times. The chain uses TRBV10-3 and TRBJ2-5; D is ambiguous. With 3 bases removed from V and 4 bases from J, the gap between germline ends came to 6 bases. The CDR3 is 12 residues long. The germline V gene encodes CDR1 ENHRY and CDR2 SYGVKD. CDR3 region: CAISEKIETQYF. CDR3 nucleotides: TGTGCCATCAGTGAAAAAATAGAGACCCAGTACTTC.

This clonotype was seen more than once but under ten times. V is TRBV7-9 and J is TRBJ2-5; no firm D call. Germline lookup yields CDR1 SEHNR and CDR2 FQNEAQ (reference sequence). This CDR3 contains 16 residues. The V end lost 0 bases, the J end lost 3 bases, and 14 bases lay between the germline ends. CDR3 residues: CASSLARPSPEETQYF. CDR3 in DNA: TGTGCCAGCAGCTTAGCTAGACCCTCACCTGAAGAGACCCAGTACTTC.

The chain joins TRBV28 to TRBJ2-1; 9 bases line up with TRBD2. CDR3 length: 15 residues. Germline V gene lookup returns CDR1 MDHEN and CDR2 SYDVKM. J lost 9 bases, V lost 3 bases, and 9 bases had no gene match. The CDR3 region is CASSLVGGGASEQFF. In nucleotides, the CDR3 is TGTGCCAGCAGTTTGGTAGGCGGGGGGGCTAGTGAGCAGTTCTTC.

Written as DNA, the CDR3 is TGTGCCAGCACACCGACCGGGACAGTCGCTAGGCCCCAGCATTTT. It is translated as CASTPTGTVARPQHF. The chain links TRBV28 to TRBJ1-5; 7 bases line up with TRBD1. The length of the CDR3 is 15 residues. CDR1 is MDHEN and CDR2 is SYDVKM in the germline V gene. V trimming: 7 bases; J trimming: 9 bases; junction bases outside the gene matches: 15. The full variable domain, its missing parts supplied by reference TRBV28 and TRBJ1-5, is DVKVTQSSRYLVKRTGEKVFLECVQDMDHENMFWYRQDPGLGLRLIYFSYDVKMKEKGDIPEGYSVSREKKERFSLILESASTNQTSMYLCASTPTGTVARPQHFGDGTRLSIL.

This clonotype was seen a few times. The CDR3 DNA is TGCAGTGCTTGGGACTTTTCGAGCTCCTATAATTCACCCCTCCACTTT. It is translated as CSAWDFSSSYNSPLHF. V is TRBV20-1 and J is TRBJ1-6, with D possibly TRBD1 on 5 matching bases. CDR1 and CDR2 from the germline V gene are DFQATT and SNEGSKA (reference sequence). The CDR3 is 16 residues long. V was cut by 5 bases and J by 0 bases, with 14 bases left in between.

This clonotype was observed a handful of times. The chain joins TRBV19 to TRBJ2-1; D gene uncertain. There are 11 residues in the CDR3. Trimming removed 2 bases at V and 6 bases at J, with 2 bases between. Looked up from germline, CDR1 is LNHDA and CDR2 is SQIVND (reference sequence). The CDR3 spells CASSIINEQFF. Here the CDR3 DNA reads TGTGCCAGTAGTATAATCAATGAGCAGTTCTTC.

There are a few counts of this clonotype. The chain combines TRBV20-1 with TRBJ2-3, with 9 bases that match TRBD2. Germline V gives CDR1 DFQATT, CDR2 SNEGSKA (reference sequence). The ends lost 5 bases at V and 3 bases at J; junction bases unmatched: 3. The CDR3 has 13 amino acids. The CDR3 DNA follows: TGCAGTGCTCTAGCGGGGAAGACAGATACGCAGTATTTT. Its protein product is CSALAGKTDTQYF.

This chain links TRBV7-8 with TRBJ2-1, with 12 bases lining up with TRBD2. The germline CDR1 and CDR2 sequences are SGHVS and FQNEAQ. This CDR3 spans 19 amino acids. V shed 5 bases and J 0 bases; nucleotides not matched to a gene: 11. The CDR3 spells CASSQRTSGGLSSYNEQFF. The CDR3 nucleotides read TGTGCCAGCAGCCAGAGAACTAGCGGGGGGTTAAGCTCCTACAATGAGCAGTTCTTC.

This clonotype has ten or more counts. The CDR3 nucleotides are TGCGCCAGCAGCTTGGAGGGTCGGCGCACAGATACGCAGTATTTT. It specifies CASSLEGRRTDTQYF. The rearrangement uses TRBV5-1 and TRBJ2-3; D is ambiguous. CDR3 length equals 15 residues. V was pared by 0 bases and J by 1 base, with 9 bases between. Germline values: CDR1 SGHRS, CDR2 YFSETQ.

The chain is built from TRBV20-1 and TRBJ2-1; 12 positions agree with TRBD2. Per germline, CDR1 DFQATT and CDR2 SNEGSKA (reference sequence). Trimming at V came to 0 bases and at J to 1 base, leaving 7 bases not matched to a gene. The CDR3 runs 18 residues. CDR3 residues: CSARDRLAGGRSYNEQFF. CDR3 DNA sequence: TGCAGTGCTAGAGATCGCCTAGCGGGGGGGCGGTCCTACAATGAGCAGTTCTTC.

This clonotype was observed a few times. The CDR3 bases are TGTGCCAGCAGCTTTAACCAGGGACACTCCTACGAGCAGTACTTC. It encodes CASSFNQGHSYEQYF. This rearrangement joins TRBV3-1 to TRBJ2-7; the D gene is possibly TRBD1 (6 bases). With 5 bases removed from V and 0 bases from J, the gap between germline ends came to 14 bases. The CDR3 consists of 15 residues. The V gene's germline CDR1 is LGHDT and CDR2 YNNKEL (reference sequence).

The rearrangement uses TRBV20-1 and TRBJ2-7; 7 positions match TRBD1. The CDR3 totals 12 residues. Per germline, CDR1 DFQATT and CDR2 SNEGSKA (reference sequence). The V gene end was trimmed by 6 bases and the J gene end by 3 bases; junction bases not matched to a gene: 5. This CDR3 reads CSADSGGYEQYF. The DNA of the CDR3 is TGCAGTGCCGATTCAGGGGGCTACGAGCAGTACTTC.

The chain couples TRBV11-2 to TRBJ2-2; 10 nucleotides align to TRBD2. The CDR3 extends over 16 amino acids. Germline CDR1 and CDR2: SGHAT and FQNNGV. V trimming: 5 bases; J trimming: 4 bases; junction bases outside the gene matches: 7. CDR3 amino acids: CASSQGLARTTGELFF. The CDR3 DNA reads as TGTGCCAGCAGCCAGGGACTAGCGAGGACCACCGGGGAGCTGTTTTTT.

The V gene is TRBV5-1, the J gene TRBJ1-5; maybe TRBD1 (5 bases). The V gene's germline CDR1 is SGHRS and CDR2 YFSETQ. The ends were cut back, 0 bases at V and 3 bases at J, with 10 bases in the middle. This CDR3 has 15 amino acids. CDR3 amino acids: CASSLDGGNNQPQHF. DNA for the CDR3: TGCGCCAGCAGCTTGGATGGGGGTAACAATCAGCCCCAGCATTTT.

This clonotype was counted a few times. The V call is TRBV28, the J call TRBJ2-7, with 9 bases aligning to TRBD1. This CDR3 contains 14 residues. Germline V gives CDR1 MDHEN, CDR2 SYDVKM. Unmatched junction bases numbered 10, after V lost 6 bases and J lost 7 bases. The chain's CDR3 is CASRAGTGLGEQYF. The DNA of the CDR3 is TGTGCCAGCAGGGCTGGGACAGGGTTGGGAGAGCAGTACTTC.

CDR3 bases: TGTGCCAGCAGCTTATTAGCACGCAGAATGGGCACCGGGGAGCTGTTTTTT. It codes for CASSLLARRMGTGELFF. V and J are TRBV7-2 and TRBJ2-2; D is ambiguous. Between the trimmed V and J ends, which lost 2 bases and 4 bases, there was a span of 17 bases. The CDR3 is 17 amino acids. The germline gives CDR1 SGHTA, CDR2 FQGNSA.

This clonotype came up a few times. The chain employs TRBV29-1 and TRBJ1-2, with a possible D match to TRBD1 (5 bases). The CDR3 is 12 amino acids. Germline V gene data show CDR1 as SQVTM and CDR2 as ANQGSEA. Trimming pared 7 bases from V and 2 bases from J, leaving 11 bases between. This CDR3 reads CSAVGGNYGYTF. As DNA, the CDR3 is TGCAGCGCCGTGGGGGGGAACTATGGCTACACCTTC.

The chain combines TRBV20-1 with TRBJ2-3, with 7 bases lining up with TRBD2. The CDR3 contains 16 residues. J lost 0 bases, V lost 3 bases, and 9 bases had no gene match. CDR1 DFQATT and CDR2 SNEGSKA come from the germline V gene (reference sequence). This CDR3 reads CSARSGLVGSTDTQYF. CDR3 coding DNA: TGCAGTGCTAGGAGTGGACTAGTTGGCAGCACAGATACGCAGTATTTT.

This chain joins TRBV20-1 and TRBJ2-7, with 9 bases that match TRBD1. After removal of 2 bases from V and 0 bases from J, the junction contained 5 bases not matched to a gene. The germline V gene has CDR1 DFQATT and CDR2 SNEGSKA (reference sequence). The CDR3 runs 15 residues. The CDR3 DNA follows: TGCAGTGCTAGACCAAGGACAGGGGCCTCCTACGAGCAGTACTTC. It codes for CSARPRTGASYEQYF.

This clonotype has just a few counts. The rearrangement links TRBV24-1 to TRBJ2-3, with D possibly matching TRBD2 (6 bases). Germline V lookup: CDR1 KGHDR, CDR2 SFDVKD. The CDR3 has 13 amino acids. The V end was cut by 12 bases, the J end by 2 bases, with 14 bases between. The CDR3 spells CAVGGKDTDTQYF. DNA of the CDR3: TGTGCCGTCGGAGGGAAAGACACAGATACGCAGTATTTT.

The chain is built from TRBV9 and TRBJ2-3; TRBD1 might be the D (5 bases). Trimming left V 0 bases short and J 2 bases short, with 10 bases between. Germline CDR1 and CDR2: SGDLS and YYNGEE. The CDR3 covers 15 residues. The CDR3 region is CASSVGAGHTDTQYF. In nucleotides, the CDR3 is TGTGCCAGCAGCGTAGGGGCAGGACACACAGATACGCAGTATTTT.

This clonotype was counted between two and nine times. The V call is TRBV20-1, the J call TRBJ2-7, with 9 bases identical to TRBD1. The CDR3 has 15 amino acids. V was clipped by 5 bases and J by 5 bases; unmatched bases: 13. Germline loops: CDR1 DFQATT, CDR2 SNEGSKA (reference sequence). The CDR3 reads CSARAFGTGRNEQYF. The CDR3 DNA is TGCAGTGCTCGGGCCTTCGGGACAGGGCGCAACGAGCAGTACTTC.